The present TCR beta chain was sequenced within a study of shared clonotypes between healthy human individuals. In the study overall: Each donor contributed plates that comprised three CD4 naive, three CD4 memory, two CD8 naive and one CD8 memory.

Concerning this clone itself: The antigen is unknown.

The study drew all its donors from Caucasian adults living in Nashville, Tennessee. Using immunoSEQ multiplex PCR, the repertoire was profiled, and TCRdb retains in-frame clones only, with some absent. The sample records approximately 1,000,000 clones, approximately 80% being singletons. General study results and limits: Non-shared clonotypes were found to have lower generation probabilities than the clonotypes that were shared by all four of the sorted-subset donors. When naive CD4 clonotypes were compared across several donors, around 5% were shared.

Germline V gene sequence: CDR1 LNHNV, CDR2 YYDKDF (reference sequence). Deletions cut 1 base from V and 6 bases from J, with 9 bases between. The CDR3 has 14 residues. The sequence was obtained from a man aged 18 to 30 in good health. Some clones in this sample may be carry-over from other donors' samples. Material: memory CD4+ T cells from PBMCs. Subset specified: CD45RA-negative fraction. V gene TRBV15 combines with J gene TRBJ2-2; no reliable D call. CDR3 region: CATSRVSVPGELFF. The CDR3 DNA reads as TGTGCCACCAGCAGAGTTTCCGTTCCCGGGGAGCTGTTTTTT. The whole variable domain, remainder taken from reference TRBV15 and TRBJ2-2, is DAMVIQNPRYQVTQFGKPVTLSCSQTLNHNVMYWYQQKSSQAPKLLFHYYDKDFNNEADTPDNFQSRRPNTSFCFLDIRSPGLGDTAMYLCATSRVSVPGELFFGEGSRLTVL.